The 15 T cell receptor beta chains in this list originate from one sample, sequenced in a study of cytotoxic CD8 clonotypes in ibrutinib-treated CLL. TCRdb's table, derived via immunoSEQ multiplex PCR, lists solely in-frame clones and lacks some. The sample shows about 150,000 clones, roughly three quarters of them seen only once. The sequenced sample was PBMCs, obtained after 12 months of ibrutinib treatment. The receptor source for this set is a human donor with chronic lymphocytic leukemia.

The V call is TRBV5-4, the J call TRBJ2-2; D is perhaps TRBD1 (5 bases). V lost 1 base to trimming and J lost 7 bases, with 14 bases between them. CDR3 length: 15 amino acids. CDR1 and CDR2 from the germline V gene are SGHNT and YYREEE (reference sequence). The CDR3 sequence is CASSLTGHAGGELFF. The CDR3 DNA follows: TGTGCCAGCAGCTTGACAGGTCACGCCGGCGGGGAGCTGTTTTTT.

The chain joins TRBV30 to TRBJ2-2; D is undetermined. The CDR3 has 13 amino acids. Per the germline V gene, CDR1 is GTSNPN and CDR2 is SVGIG (reference sequence). The V and J ends lost 3 bases and 1 base respectively, with 6 bases between them. The CDR3 region has the DNA TGTGCCTGGAGCCGACAGAACACCGGGGAGCTGTTTTTT. Translation gives CAWSRQNTGELFF.

The chain carries TRBV7-6 and TRBJ2-3; TRBD1 is a possible D gene (6 bases). Trimming removed 0 bases at V and 2 bases at J, with 6 bases between. The CDR3 consists of 14 residues. Germline V gives CDR1 SGHVS, CDR2 FNYEAQ. DNA of the CDR3: TGTGCCAGCAGCTTAGCGGGGGCCACAGATACGCAGTATTTT. It translates to CASSLAGATDTQYF. The full variable domain, in which reference TRBV7-6 and TRBJ2-3 provide the parts outside the CDR3, is GAGVSQSPRYKVTKRGQDVALRCDPISGHVSLYWYRQALGQGPEFLTYFNYEAQQDKSGLPNDRFSAERPEGSISTLTIQRTEQRDSAMYRCASSLAGATDTQYFGPGTRLTVL.

The sample holds a few counts of this clone. The V gene is TRBV30, the J gene TRBJ2-5, with 9 bases fitting TRBD1. Trimming at V came to 5 bases and at J to 5 bases, leaving 3 bases not matched to a gene. The CDR3 is 12 residues long. Germline-derived CDR1 and CDR2 are GTSNPN and SVGIG (reference sequence). The CDR3 DNA reads as TGTGCCTGGGGCGACAGGGGGGAGACCCAGTACTTC. Translating it yields CAWGDRGETQYF.

This clone came up a few times. This sample includes further DNA sequences coding for the same CDR3. The genes are TRBV6-1 and TRBJ1-1, with D possibly being TRBD1 (6 bases). The CDR3 covers 13 residues. Trimming removed 6 bases from V and 1 base from J, with 9 bases in between. CDR1 is MNHNS, CDR2 SASEGT, per germline. CDR3 protein: CASSETGNTEAFF. CDR3 sequence (DNA): TGTGCCAGCAGCGAGACAGGGAACACTGAAGCTTTCTTT.

V and J are TRBV5-6 and TRBJ1-5; D is uncertain. The CDR3 has 14 residues. Trimming left V 3 bases short and J 3 bases short, with 10 bases between. CDR1 SGHDT and CDR2 YYEEEE come from the germline V gene. CDR3 DNA sequence: TGTGCCAGCAGCTCGACAAGCTACAATCAGCCCCAGCATTTT. It encodes CASSSTSYNQPQHF.

V is TRBV15 and J is TRBJ2-5, with D possibly being TRBD2 (6 bases). V was cut by 6 bases and J by 2 bases, with 16 bases left in between. The germline V gene has CDR1 LNHNV and CDR2 YYDKDF (reference sequence). CDR3 size: 15 residues. The CDR3 DNA follows: TGTGCCACCAGGAGGGCTTTAGCGGTACAAGAGACCCAGTACTTC. Translation: CATRRALAVQETQYF. The full variable domain, rest sourced from reference TRBV15 and TRBJ2-5, is DAMVIQNPRYQVTQFGKPVTLSCSQTLNHNVMYWYQQKSSQAPKLLFHYYDKDFNNEADTPDNFQSRRPNTSFCFLDIRSPGLGDTAMYLCATRRALAVQETQYFGPGTRLLVL.

The V gene is TRBV2, the J gene TRBJ2-5; D gene unclear. The CDR3 loop spans 12 amino acids. V was pared by 3 bases and J by 5 bases, with 7 bases between. CDR1 and CDR2 (germline): SNHLY, FYNNEI. The CDR3 nucleotides read TGTGCCAGCAGTGATCTGTCTGAGACCCAGTACTTC. Encoded protein: CASSDLSETQYF.

The genes are TRBV5-4 and TRBJ1-1; no clear D. CDR1 is SGHNT and CDR2 is YYREEE in the germline V gene (reference sequence). There are 15 residues in the CDR3. V shed 4 bases and J shed 1 base, with 14 bases lying between them. The CDR3 nucleotides read TGTGCCAGCAGCCGCGTTGGAAGAGAGAACACTGAAGCTTTCTTT. Its translation: CASSRVGRENTEAFF.

This chain links TRBV28 with TRBJ1-1; D may be TRBD1 (5 bases). The CDR3 length is 15 residues. V lost 4 bases and J lost 0, with 12 bases in between. Germline V gene lookup returns CDR1 MDHEN and CDR2 SYDVKM. Here the CDR3 DNA reads TGTGCCAGCAGTTCGGGACCGACAATGAACACTGAAGCTTTCTTT. Its protein product is CASSSGPTMNTEAFF. Together with reference TRBV28 and TRBJ1-1, the CDR3 gives the full variable domain: DVKVTQSSRYLVKRTGEKVFLECVQDMDHENMFWYRQDPGLGLRLIYFSYDVKMKEKGDIPEGYSVSREKKERFSLILESASTNQTSMYLCASSSGPTMNTEAFFGQGTRLTVV.

J is TRBJ2-3 and V is TRBV7-2, with D hard to call. The CDR3 covers 12 residues. Trimming took 1 base from V and 6 from J, leaving 5 bases between them. Per the germline V gene, CDR1 is SGHTA and CDR2 is FQGNSA. The CDR3 is CASSLVGDTQYF. The DNA for the CDR3 is TGTGCCAGCAGCTTAGTTGGGGATACGCAGTATTTT.

This chain joins TRBV5-6 and TRBJ2-7; possibly TRBD2 for D (5 bases). The V and J ends lost 2 bases and 3 bases respectively, with 9 bases between them. Germline values: CDR1 SGHDT, CDR2 YYEEEE. CDR3 length equals 13 residues. The DNA of the CDR3 is TGTGCCAGCAGCTTCGGGATCCTCTACGAGCAGTACTTC. It is translated as CASSFGILYEQYF.

This chain connects TRBV18 to TRBJ2-5; 14 bases match TRBD2. From germline, CDR1 is KGHSH and CDR2 LQKENI. The length of the CDR3 is 18 residues. The J segment lost 5 bases and the V segment lost 2 bases, leaving 10 bases of the junction unmatched. CDR3 nucleotide sequence: TGTGCCAGCTCACCAGGACTAGCGGGAGGCCTTAAACCGGAGACCCAGTACTTC. Its translation: CASSPGLAGGLKPETQYF. Complete variable domain (other parts from reference TRBV18 and TRBJ2-5): NAGVMQNPRHLVRRRGQEARLRCSPMKGHSHVYWYRQLPEEGLKFMVYLQKENIIDESGMPKERFSAEFPKEGPSILRIQQVVRGDSAAYFCASSPGLAGGLKPETQYFGPGTRLLVL.

The V call is TRBV7-2, the J call TRBJ2-2; a possible D gene is TRBD1 (6 bases). V shed 6 bases and J shed 4 bases, with 9 bases lying between them. CDR1 and CDR2 from the germline V gene are SGHTA and FQGNSA. The CDR3 loop spans 13 amino acids. The CDR3 coding sequence is TGTGCCAGCAGTTCAGGGGTCACCGGGGAGCTGTTTTTT. Translated, it gives CASSSGVTGELFF. Complete variable domain (other parts from reference TRBV7-2 and TRBJ2-2): GAGVSQSPSNKVTEKGKDVELRCDPISGHTALYWYRQSLGQGLEFLIYFQGNSAPDKSGLPSDRFSAERTGGSVSTLTIQRTQQEDSAVYLCASSSGVTGELFFGEGSRLTVL.

The CDR3 loop reads CASSLASGGNTEAFF. In DNA form, the CDR3 reads TGTGCCAGCAGCTTGGCTTCGGGAGGCAACACTGAAGCTTTCTTT. The genes are TRBV5-4 and TRBJ1-1; D gene uncertain. The germline V gene encodes CDR1 SGHNT and CDR2 YYREEE (reference sequence). V was pared by 0 bases and J by 2 bases, with 11 bases between. CDR3 length: 15 amino acids.